A single sample gave rise to the 22 T cell receptor beta chains below, sequenced in a study of T-cell reconstitution after alpha-beta-depleted transplantation in children. It was with unique molecular identifiers that the TCRbeta library was prepared. TCRdb passed the PCR reads through MiXCR, listing each CDR3 protein once. The sample has some 500,000 distinct CDR3 sequences, 18% seen once. Sample: PBMCs from the stem cell graft donor, taken from the stem cell graft. The receptor source for this set is a human donor who donated a stem cell graft to a child with acute lymphoblastic leukemia.

The rearrangement uses TRBV20-1 and TRBJ2-1, with 7 bases matching TRBD2. Losses at the gene ends were 3 bases for V and 5 bases for J; bases not matched to a gene: 10. This CDR3 has 15 amino acids. CDR1 and CDR2 from the germline V gene are DFQATT and SNEGSKA (reference sequence). The CDR3 DNA reads TGCAGTGCTAGGCATAGCGGGCCCGTTAACAATGAGCAGTTCTTC. Translated, it gives CSARHSGPVNNEQFF.

This chain joins TRBV7-3 and TRBJ2-5, with 8 bases fitting TRBD2. The germline V gene encodes CDR1 SGHTA and CDR2 FQGTGA. The CDR3 consists of 17 residues. After removal of 0 bases from V and 4 bases from J, the junction contained 10 bases not matched to a gene. CDR3 DNA sequence: TGTGCCAGCAGCTTAACGAGCGAAGCGGGAGTTCTAGAGACCCAGTACTTC. Its translation is CASSLTSEAGVLETQYF.

This clonotype was recorded many times. This chain joins TRBV10-3 and TRBJ2-3, with 7 bases fitting TRBD2. The germline gives CDR1 ENHRY, CDR2 SYGVKD. The CDR3 contains 11 residues. Trimming removed 4 bases from V and 9 bases from J; junction bases left unmatched: 1. The CDR3 DNA follows: TGTGCCATCAGTGGGCGGGAGACGCAGTATTTT. Translated, it gives CAISGRETQYF.

The J gene is TRBJ2-3, the V gene TRBV6-1; 12 bases line up with TRBD2. CDR1 and CDR2 (germline): MNHNS, SASEGT. CDR3 length: 17 residues. Trimming took 6 bases from V and 4 from J; bases not matched to a gene: 11. The CDR3 DNA reads as TGTGCCAGCAGCCAGCCTCTAGCGGGAGGGCCCGCAGATACGCAGTATTTT. Residues: CASSQPLAGGPADTQYF.

This clonotype was observed a few times. V is TRBV2 and J is TRBJ2-3; 7 bases agree with TRBD2. CDR1 and CDR2 (germline): SNHLY, FYNNEI. CDR3 length equals 17 residues. V shed 6 bases and J 1 base; nucleotides not matched to a gene: 13. The CDR3 DNA is TGTGCCAGCAGGAAGAGGGTTCTAGCGGAGCGCACAGATACGCAGTATTTT. It specifies CASRKRVLAERTDTQYF.

This clonotype was picked up a small number of times. The DNA for the CDR3 is TGCAGCGTTGAGGGACAGAGTTCTGGAAACACCATATATTTT. Translating it yields CSVEGQSSGNTIYF. The gene calls are TRBV29-1 and TRBJ1-3; 7 bases fit TRBD1. Germline V gene data show CDR1 as SQVTM and CDR2 as ANQGSEA. Losses at the gene ends were 3 bases for V and 1 base for J; bases not matched to a gene: 3. The CDR3 extends over 14 amino acids.

This clonotype was seen a handful of times. The V gene is TRBV5-1, the J gene TRBJ2-3; D may be TRBD2 (6 bases). Trimming left V 2 bases short and J 8 bases short, with 18 bases between. This CDR3 is 15 amino acids long. The V gene's germline CDR1 is SGHRS and CDR2 YFSETQ. This CDR3 reads CASSLGTEGLTTQYF. In DNA form, the CDR3 reads TGCGCCAGCAGCTTAGGAACAGAGGGACTGACTACGCAGTATTTT.

A few counts support this clonotype. The chain has TRBV29-1 and TRBJ1-1; D is unclear. Trimming cost V 4 bases and J 0 bases, with 12 bases left between them. CDR3 length: 14 residues. Germline V gene data show CDR1 as SQVTM and CDR2 as ANQGSEA. CDR3: CSVVGRGVNTEAFF. CDR3 bases: TGCAGCGTTGTCGGGCGCGGGGTGAACACTGAAGCTTTCTTT. The variable domain in full, with the rest retrieved from reference TRBV29-1 and TRBJ1-1, is SAVISQKPSRDICQRGTSLTIQCQVDSQVTMMFWYRQQPGQSLTLIATANQGSEATYESGFVIDKFPISRPNLTFSTLTVSNMSPEDSSIYLCSVVGRGVNTEAFFGQGTRLTVV.

This sequence joins TRBV20-1 and TRBJ2-2, with 10 bases that match TRBD2. The length of the CDR3 is 16 residues. The germline V gene encodes CDR1 DFQATT and CDR2 SNEGSKA (reference sequence). V shed 0 bases and J 2 bases; nucleotides not matched to a gene: 3. The CDR3 loop reads CSARDRTSGNTGELFF. The CDR3 DNA follows: TGCAGTGCTAGAGATCGGACTAGCGGAAACACCGGGGAGCTGTTTTTT.

The chain couples TRBV5-1 to TRBJ2-1; tentatively, D is TRBD2 (8 bases). Deletions cut 8 bases from V and 8 bases from J, with 20 bases between. This CDR3 has 14 residues. CDR1 SGHRS and CDR2 YFSETQ come from the germline V gene. CDR3 coding DNA: TGCGCCAGTATACGGACGGGAGGGGGCGATGAGCAGTTCTTC. It translates to CASIRTGGGDEQFF.

A few counts support this clonotype. The chain combines TRBV19 with TRBJ1-1; D is unclear. Germline loops: CDR1 LNHDA, CDR2 SQIVND (reference sequence). There are 14 residues in the CDR3. V was cut by 3 bases and J by 0 bases, with 8 bases left in between. CDR3 bases: TGTGCCAGTAGTATTAGTGGGATGAACACTGAAGCTTTCTTT. Protein: CASSISGMNTEAFF.

The chain employs TRBV11-2 and TRBJ1-1; a weak D match, TRBD1 (5 bases). V lost 0 bases and J 6 bases, leaving 11 bases between the germline ends. The CDR3 sequence is 14 residues long. Germline CDR1 and CDR2: SGHAT and FQNNGV. For the CDR3, the DNA is TGTGCCAGCAGCTTAGAGGGGGGACTATCTGAAGCTTTCTTT. This translates into CASSLEGGLSEAFF.

There are a few counts of this clonotype. The rearrangement joins TRBV10-1 to TRBJ1-4, with 10 bases that match TRBD1. The CDR3 sequence is 16 residues long. J was trimmed by 8 bases and V by 6 bases; bases with no gene match: 12. Germline CDR1 WNHNN, CDR2 SYGVQD (reference sequence). The CDR3 reads CASSDVGTGESEKLFF. In DNA form, the CDR3 reads TGCGCCAGCAGCGACGTCGGGACAGGGGAATCGGAAAAACTGTTTTTT.

The rearrangement uses TRBV9 and TRBJ2-1; D remains unclear. Trimming took 0 bases from V and 0 from J, leaving 7 bases between them. Germline lookup yields CDR1 SGDLS and CDR2 YYNGEE. There are 15 residues in the CDR3. The CDR3 here is CASSVEGASYNEQFF. CDR3 DNA sequence: TGTGCCAGCAGCGTAGAAGGCGCCTCCTACAATGAGCAGTTCTTC.

The sample holds a few counts of this clonotype. V is TRBV9 and J is TRBJ2-3; TRBD2 matches 13 bases. V lost 3 bases to trimming and J lost 12 bases; unmatched junction nucleotides: 4. The germline V gene encodes CDR1 SGDLS and CDR2 YYNGEE. CDR3 length: 13 residues. CDR3 nucleotide sequence: TGTGCCAGCAGCGCTACTAGCGGGAGGGCACAGTATTTT. It translates to CASSATSGRAQYF.

This clonotype showed up just a few times. J is TRBJ2-7 and V is TRBV27; D is perhaps TRBD1 (6 bases). The CDR3 loop spans 13 amino acids. CDR1 and CDR2 (germline): MNHEY, SMNVEV (reference sequence). V was clipped by 11 bases and J by 7 bases, with 21 bases between them. The CDR3 nucleotides read TGTGCCCTCGGACAGCCACTAGGGGATGAGCAGTACTTC. This gives the protein CALGQPLGDEQYF.

This clonotype occurred a few times. The chain employs TRBV6-4 and TRBJ2-1; 10 bases line up with TRBD2. This CDR3 is built from 17 residues. CDR1 is MRHNA and CDR2 is SNTAGT in the germline V gene. With 6 bases clipped from V and 8 bases from J, the junction kept 16 bases outside the gene matches. The CDR3, as DNA: TGTGCCAGCAGCCCCCTGTATCTAGCGGGAGAGGGGGATGAGCAGTTCTTC. Its protein is CASSPLYLAGEGDEQFF.

The chain carries TRBV20-1 and TRBJ2-7, with D perhaps matching TRBD1 (8 bases). V was pared by 6 bases and J by 3 bases, with 21 bases between. CDR3 size: 15 residues. CDR1 is DFQATT, CDR2 SNEGSKA, per germline (reference sequence). The CDR3 loop is CSAEPTGEGFYEQYF. CDR3 DNA: TGCAGTGCGGAGCCGACAGGGGAGGGCTTCTACGAGCAGTACTTC.

The chain uses TRBV29-1 and TRBJ2-2, with D possibly matching TRBD1 (6 bases). The CDR3 has 16 residues. Germline V gene sequence: CDR1 SQVTM, CDR2 ANQGSEA. V lost 1 base to trimming and J lost 5 bases, with 17 bases between them. The CDR3 loop is CSVEGPSTGATGELFF. In DNA, the CDR3 is TGCAGCGTTGAAGGACCCTCGACAGGAGCGACCGGGGAGCTGTTTTTT.

J is TRBJ1-2 and V is TRBV7-2, with 8 bases that match TRBD1. Losses at the gene ends were 1 base for V and 3 bases for J; bases not matched to a gene: 4. Germline values: CDR1 SGHTA, CDR2 FQGNSA. The CDR3 is 15 amino acids. In nucleotides, the CDR3 is TGTGCCAGCAGCTTAGGGGCAGGGGGCTACTATGGCTACACCTTC. This sequence encodes CASSLGAGGYYGYTF.

This chain joins TRBV20-1 and TRBJ1-1; D ambiguous. The CDR3 contains 15 residues. The V gene's germline CDR1 is DFQATT and CDR2 SNEGSKA (reference sequence). The germline V and J ends were trimmed by 2 bases and 4 bases, with 17 bases remaining between them. The DNA for the CDR3 is TGCAGTGCTAGAAAGACCGCCCGGGCTGGCACTGAAGCTTTCTTT. Encoded protein: CSARKTARAGTEAFF.

This clonotype was counted many times. The chain carries TRBV27 and TRBJ2-7, with D possibly matching TRBD1 (6 bases). The CDR3 is 11 amino acids. Germline CDR1 and CDR2: MNHEY and SMNVEV (reference sequence). V lost 6 bases, J lost 3 bases, and 6 bases lay in between. The CDR3, as DNA: TGTGCCAGCAGCAGGGGCTACGAGCAGTACTTC. This encodes CASSRGYEQYF.